This T cell receptor beta chain was sequenced in a study of shared clonotypes between healthy human individuals. Broader study findings: Clonotype sharing across four donors was observed for around 5% of naive CD4 clonotypes.

Measured with immunoSEQ multiplex PCR; TCRdb has only the in-frame clones, and not every one. Among some 200,000 clones listed, 60% to 75% were seen once. Germline V gene sequence: CDR1 SGHRS, CDR2 YFSETQ. This CDR3 has 13 amino acids. The junction had 4 bases not matched to a gene; V was cut back by 3 bases and J by 4 bases. This clone was seen a few times. Its target is unknown. Sequenced input: memory CD4+ T cells sorted from blood. Subset indicated: CD45RA-negative fraction. V gene TRBV5-1 combines with J gene TRBJ2-7; TRBD2 agrees at 7 bases. This TCR came from a young man in good health. The CDR3 nucleotides read TGCGCCAGCAGCTGGGAGGGCCGTTACGAGCAGTACTTC. Protein sequence: CASSWEGRYEQYF.